The next 26 T cell receptor beta chains were all read from a single sample in a study of glioma-infiltrating T cells. TCR alpha and beta CDR3 regions were amplified from RNA using iRepertoire nested multiplex PCR. TCRdb recomputed calls from the multiplex PCR reads with MiXCR, one row per CDR3 protein. The data show around 190,000 distinct CDR3 sequences, more than 30% seen once. Sample: glioma tissue, nonneoplastic brain tissue, or PBMCs (not recorded which). These receptors were taken from a human donor with low-grade glioma or glioblastoma, undergoing nonglioma brain surgery, or in good health (not recorded which).

This clonotype occurred many times. The CDR3 coding sequence is TGTGCCAGCAGTGAAAGGACCGTCTCCTACAATGAGCAGTTCTTC. Protein product: CASSERTVSYNEQFF. The chain recombines TRBV2 with TRBJ2-1, with D hard to call. Looked up from germline, CDR1 is SNHLY and CDR2 is FYNNEI. The CDR3 has 15 amino acids. V was cut by 2 bases and J by 0 bases, with 8 bases left in between.

Comment on this clonotype: Since a much larger clone is just one base distant, this may be a read error. The chain employs TRBV10-3 and TRBJ2-7; D is possibly TRBD2 (5 bases). Trimming took 2 bases from V and 6 from J, leaving 11 bases between them. From germline, CDR1 is ENHRY and CDR2 SYGVKD. This CDR3 spans 13 amino acids. CDR3 bases: TGTGCCATCAGTGAGCGCCGGGGTGGCGAGCAGTACTTC. Translation: CAISERRGGEQYF.

Note on this clonotype: A much larger clone lies a single base off, so this may be a read error. This chain links TRBV4-1 with TRBJ2-7; D remains unclear. The CDR3 extends over 16 amino acids. Germline loops: CDR1 MGHRA, CDR2 YSYEKL. Trimming pared 0 bases from V and 2 bases from J, leaving 14 bases between. The CDR3 reads CASSQDLTSGPYEQYF. For the CDR3, the DNA is TGCGCCAGCAGCCAAGATTTAACGTCCGGACCCTACGAGCAGTACTTC.

Comments on this clonotype: This may come from a read error, since a much larger clone is one base off. The chain combines TRBV4-1 with TRBJ2-3; 15 bases map to TRBD2. The trim removed 1 base at V and 5 bases at J, leaving 4 bases unmatched. CDR3 length: 17 residues. CDR1 is MGHRA, CDR2 YSYEKL, per germline. The CDR3 DNA reads as TGCGCCAGCAGCCAAGGGACTAGCGGGAGGGACAAAGATACGCAGTATTTT. Translation: CASSQGTSGRDKDTQYF.

The table lists this clonotype with many counts. This chain uses TRBV6-1 with TRBJ2-1; no firm D call. There are 12 residues in the CDR3. Trimming shortened V by 5 bases and J by 4 bases, and 6 bases separated the two germline ends. Germline lookup yields CDR1 MNHNS and CDR2 SASEGT. This chain's CDR3 is CASSTTYNEQFF. The CDR3 coding sequence is TGTGCCAGCAGTACCACATACAATGAGCAGTTCTTC.

This clonotype was counted once. The chain links TRBV2 to TRBJ2-7; TRBD1 aligns across 7 bases. V lost 7 bases to trimming and J lost 5 bases; unmatched junction nucleotides: 5. The CDR3 extends over 12 amino acids. Germline CDR1 reads SNHLY; CDR2 reads FYNNEI. This CDR3 reads CASKERGHEQYF. Written as DNA, the CDR3 is TGTGCCAGCAAAGAGAGGGGGCACGAGCAGTACTTC.

With regard to this clonotype: This may be a read error: a much more frequent sequence differs by one nucleotide. The chain employs TRBV7-9 and TRBJ1-1; the D is unclear. The V and J ends lost 1 base and 2 bases respectively, with 17 bases between them. CDR1 SEHNR and CDR2 FQNEAQ come from the germline V gene (reference sequence). The CDR3 totals 17 residues. The CDR3 region has the DNA TGTGCCAGCAGCTTAGTCTTGGCCCCCCTAATAAACACTGAAGCTTTCTTT. Protein product: CASSLVLAPLINTEAFF.

This sequence joins TRBV3-1 and TRBJ2-2; the D call may be TRBD1 or TRBD2 (6 bases each). The CDR3 totals 13 residues. Germline-derived CDR1 and CDR2 are LGHDT and YNNKEL (reference sequence). Trimming took off 5 bases at V and 7 bases at J, with 11 bases between the two ends. The CDR3 loop reads CASSGRGVGELFF. Written as DNA, the CDR3 is TGTGCCAGCAGCGGTAGGGGGGTCGGGGAGCTGTTTTTT.

There are many counts of this clonotype. The V gene is TRBV27, the J gene TRBJ1-6, with 8 bases fitting TRBD1. The CDR3 contains 16 residues. V dropped 2 bases and J dropped 4; count of bases not matched to a gene: 4. Germline V CDR1 and CDR2: MNHEY, SMNVEV (reference sequence). DNA of the CDR3: TGTGCCAGCAGTTTAAGGGACAGGCCTTATAATTCACCCCTCCACTTT. Protein product: CASSLRDRPYNSPLHF.

This clonotype was observed many times. For the CDR3, the DNA is TGTGCCAGCAGTTGGGGGGGTCGAACTGAAGCTTTCTTT. It is translated as CASSWGGRTEAFF. J is TRBJ1-1 and V is TRBV27; the D gene is possibly TRBD1 (5 bases). The germline V gene has CDR1 MNHEY and CDR2 SMNVEV (reference sequence). Deletions cut 4 bases from V and 5 bases from J, with 11 bases between. This CDR3 is built from 13 residues.

V gene TRBV6-1 combines with J gene TRBJ2-7, with 8 bases matching TRBD2. V lost 7 bases and J lost 3; bases outside the gene matches: 8. Germline loops: CDR1 MNHNS, CDR2 SASEGT. The CDR3 runs to 14 residues. The CDR3 protein is CASNLAGNRYEQYF. In DNA form, the CDR3 reads TGTGCCAGCAATTTAGCGGGGAATCGCTACGAGCAGTACTTC.

The chain joins TRBV20-1 to TRBJ2-3, with 9 bases identical to TRBD2. The germline gives CDR1 DFQATT, CDR2 SNEGSKA (reference sequence). V trimming: 6 bases; J trimming: 3 bases; junction bases outside the gene matches: 7. The CDR3 has 14 amino acids. As DNA, the CDR3 is TGCAGTGCAAATAGCGGGAGAGGTACAGATACGCAGTATTTT. Amino acid sequence: CSANSGRGTDTQYF.

A word on this clonotype: A much bigger clone sits one base away, suggesting this may be a read error. The chain recombines TRBV29-1 with TRBJ1-1, with D maybe TRBD1 (5 bases). The CDR3 length is 10 residues. Per the germline V gene, CDR1 is SQVTM and CDR2 is ANQGSEA. The CDR3 nucleotides read TGCAGCGGGGGCGGCACTGAAGCTCTCTTT. As protein: CSGGGTEALF.

Points on this clonotype: A much more abundant neighbour one base away suggests this may be a read error. V gene TRBV7-6 combines with J gene TRBJ2-3, with D maybe TRBD2 (5 bases). The CDR3 length is 15 residues. Germline CDR1 is SGHVS and CDR2 is FNYEAQ. DNA for the CDR3: TGTGCCAGCAGCTTCGGTGTGGGAGAGGCTGATACGCGGTATTTT. Translating gives CASSFGVGEADTRYF.

This clonotype appeared many times. The rearrangement joins TRBV4-3 to TRBJ2-4; D not resolved. The CDR3 covers 8 residues. V was trimmed by 10 bases and J by 7 bases, leaving 2 bases between them. Germline-derived CDR1 and CDR2 are LGHNA and YSLEER. The CDR3, as DNA: TGCGCCATCAACATTCAGTACTTC. Residues: CAINIQYF.

This clonotype showed up many times. The chain employs TRBV27 and TRBJ2-6, with unresolved D. Trimming cost V 1 base and J 2 bases, with 12 bases left between them. CDR3 length: 17 amino acids. Per the germline V gene, CDR1 is MNHEY and CDR2 is SMNVEV (reference sequence). CDR3 region: CASSLYARSAGANVLTF. The CDR3 nucleotides are TGTGCCAGCAGTTTATACGCCCGGTCGGCTGGGGCCAACGTCCTGACTTTC. The complete variable domain, with remaining parts taken from reference TRBV27 and TRBJ2-6, reads EAQVTQNPRYLITVTGKKLTVTCSQNMNHEYMSWYRQDPGLGLRQIYYSMNVEVTDKGDVPEGYKVSRKEKRNFPLILESPSPNQTSLYFCASSLYARSAGANVLTFGAGSRLTVL.

The chain combines TRBV20-1 with TRBJ2-1, with TRBD2 identical over 12 bases. This CDR3 region has 16 residues. Germline lookup yields CDR1 DFQATT and CDR2 SNEGSKA (reference sequence). J gave up 6 bases and V 5 bases, and 11 bases lay outside the gene matches. DNA of the CDR3: TGCAGTGCTCCCTTTCTAGCGGGAGGGCCCTCCAATGAGCAGTTCTTC. Amino acids: CSAPFLAGGPSNEQFF.

This clonotype was detected a few times. This sequence joins TRBV6-2 or TRBV6-3 and TRBJ2-7, with TRBD2 matching 12 bases. This CDR3 spans 16 amino acids. V was pared by 0 bases and J by 3 bases, with 3 bases of the junction left unmatched. Per the germline V gene, CDR1 is MNHEY and CDR2 is SVGEGT. The CDR3 loop reads CASSYSTSGSIYEQYF. The CDR3 nucleotides are TGTGCCAGCAGTTACTCGACTAGCGGGAGTATCTACGAGCAGTACTTC.

The CDR3 nucleotides read TGTGCCAGCAGTCGTAGGCTAGCGGGAGGGTCCTACGAGCAGTACTTC. Translation: CASSRRLAGGSYEQYF. The chain carries TRBV2 and TRBJ2-7, with 12 positions matching TRBD2. Unmatched junction bases numbered 6, after V lost 5 bases and J lost 1 base. The CDR3 totals 16 residues. Germline CDR1 is SNHLY and CDR2 is FYNNEI.

This chain uses TRBV19 with TRBJ2-3; 11 nucleotides line up with TRBD2. Germline-derived CDR1 and CDR2 are LNHDA and SQIVND (reference sequence). V dropped 4 bases and J dropped 4; count of bases not matched to a gene: 10. There are 17 residues in the CDR3. CDR3 amino acids: CASSSSKLAGESDTQYF. Here the CDR3 DNA reads TGTGCCAGTAGTAGTTCGAAACTAGCGGGAGAATCAGATACGCAGTATTTT. Combining the CDR3 with reference TRBV19 and TRBJ2-3 gives the whole variable domain DGGITQSPKYLFRKEGQNVTLSCEQNLNHDAMYWYRQDPGQGLRLIYYSQIVNDFQKGDIAEGYSVSREKKESFPLTVTSAQKNPTAFYLCASSSSKLAGESDTQYFGPGTRLTVL.

The chain employs TRBV6-5 and TRBJ2-5; 11 bases are a match to TRBD2. The CDR3 has 16 residues. CDR1 and CDR2 (germline): MNHEY, SVGAGI. The V segment lost 5 bases and the J segment 4 bases; nucleotides outside the gene matches: 9. CDR3: CASSPSSGRSPETQYF. CDR3 bases: TGTGCCAGCAGTCCTTCTAGCGGGAGGTCCCCAGAGACCCAGTACTTC.

The chain combines TRBV7-8 with TRBJ2-1; 8 bases agree with TRBD2. J was trimmed by 5 bases and V by 1 base; bases with no gene match: 7. Germline lookup yields CDR1 SGHVS and CDR2 FQNEAQ. The CDR3 runs 16 residues. The CDR3 loop reads CASSLVLTSGHNEQFF. The CDR3 region has the DNA TGTGCCAGCAGCTTAGTCCTCACTAGCGGACACAATGAGCAGTTCTTC.

This clonotype was counted only a few times. The chain is built from TRBV5-1 and TRBJ2-1; TRBD2 is a possible D gene (5 bases). Deletions cut 4 bases from V and 3 bases from J, with 11 bases between. The germline gives CDR1 SGHRS, CDR2 YFSETQ. CDR3 length: 14 amino acids. CDR3 in amino acids: CASSPPGVYNEQFF. The CDR3 nucleotides are TGCGCCAGCAGCCCCCCCGGGGTCTACAATGAGCAGTTCTTC.

V gene TRBV5-6 combines with J gene TRBJ2-7; D is perhaps TRBD1 (5 bases). Trimming shortened V by 2 bases and J by 2 bases, and 8 bases separated the two germline ends. Germline loops: CDR1 SGHDT, CDR2 YYEEEE. This CDR3 contains 13 residues. CDR3: CASSFPGPYEQYF. Here the CDR3 DNA reads TGTGCCAGCAGCTTTCCAGGGCCCTACGAGCAGTACTTC. The full variable domain, its missing parts supplied by reference TRBV5-6 and TRBJ2-7, is DAGVTQSPTHLIKTRGQQVTLRCSPKSGHDTVSWYQQALGQGPQFIFQYYEEEERQRGNFPDRFSGHQFPNYSSELNVNALLLGDSALYLCASSFPGPYEQYFGPGTRLTVT.

In the case of this clonotype: Germline and junction disagree at one end, which may indicate a read error. The chain links TRBV20-1 to TRBJ1-1; 7 nucleotides align to TRBD1. The germline CDR1 and CDR2 sequences are DFQATT and SNEGSKA (reference sequence). The CDR3 runs to 15 residues. The CDR3 region is CRARDRDRGKTEDFF. The CDR3 nucleotides are TGCCGTGCTAGAGATAGGGACAGAGGGAAAACTGAAGATTTCTTT.

About this clonotype itself: An end of the junction differs from the germline gene, which may be a read error. V usage is TRBV27 and J usage is TRBJ2-7; 8 bases match TRBD1. The CDR3 has 14 residues. Germline CDR1 is MNHEY and CDR2 is SMNVEV (reference sequence). The CDR3 reads CASSYYRGSYEHYF. The CDR3 DNA sequence: TGTGCCAGCAGTTACTACAGGGGGTCCTACGAGCATTACTTC.